What follows are 2 T cell receptor beta chains derived from one specimen sequenced in a study of shared clonotypes between healthy human individuals. The data were produced by immunoSEQ multiplex PCR, yet TCRdb's version contains in-frame clones alone and is incomplete. The sample has roughly 1,100,000 clones, about 74% seen once. The sequenced sample was memory CD4+ T cells sorted from blood. As to subset: CD45RA-negative fraction. These receptors all stem from a man aged 18 to 30 in good health.

This clone was counted a few times. The J gene is TRBJ1-2, the V gene TRBV2; TRBD1 aligns across 7 bases. The CDR3 length is 15 residues. V lost 3 bases to trimming and J lost 7 bases; unmatched junction nucleotides: 11. CDR1 is SNHLY and CDR2 is FYNNEI in the germline V gene. In DNA, the CDR3 is TGTGCCAGCAGTGAGTCCGAACAGGGGAGCCTTGGCTACACCTTC. Its translation is CASSESEQGSLGYTF.

The chain links TRBV2 to TRBJ2-7; 7 bases are a match to TRBD2. The CDR3 is 14 residues long. Trimming removed 3 bases from V and 5 bases from J; junction bases left unmatched: 7. Germline-derived CDR1 and CDR2 are SNHLY and FYNNEI. CDR3: CASSDSGRSHEQYF. The CDR3 DNA follows: TGTGCCAGCAGTGACTCCGGGAGGAGCCACGAGCAGTACTTC.